This T cell receptor beta chain appears in the sequencing data of a study of blood T cell repertoires in COVID-19. Using immunoSEQ multiplex PCR, the repertoire was profiled, and TCRdb retains in-frame clones only, with some absent. Of roughly 110,000 clones in the sample, about 89% were seen once. Trimming shortened V by 7 bases and J by 1 base, and 7 bases separated the two germline ends. The CDR3 consists of 11 residues. Germline CDR1 reads SQVTM; CDR2 reads ANQGSEA. The J gene is TRBJ1-1, the V gene TRBV29-1, with unresolved D. The clonotype was recovered from a man aged 35 to 55 with active or convalescent COVID-19. Sequencing was performed on peripheral blood. The CDR3 is CSALWNTEAFF. The CDR3, as DNA: TGCAGCGCCCTATGGAACACTGAAGCTTTCTTT.